The rows below give T cell receptor beta chains drawn from one sample of a study of blood T cell repertoires in COVID-19. Sequencing was performed with immunoSEQ multiplex PCR; in TCRdb, only in-frame clones are kept and a portion is missing. Of some 58,000 clones in the sample, 86% are singletons; the top ten hold more than 0.95%. Sequenced material: peripheral blood. These receptors originate from a man aged 40-50 years with acute or convalescent COVID-19. Both conserved end residues are part of each CDR3. Each record gives: J gene, clone size, V gene, D gene, CDR3 DNA, CDR3 protein. D genes are given only for firm matches. Size values are once, few and many counts, or a class for expanded clones, and some rows have none.

TRBJ2-5 | - | TRBV20-1 | TRBD2 | TGCAGTGCCAGAGCGGGGGGAACCCAGTACTTC | CSARAGGTQYF
TRBJ2-1 | - | TRBV5-1 | - | TGCGCCAGCAGCCCAATGGACAAGGGAGGACACTACAATGAGCAGTTCTTC | CASSPMDKGGHYNEQFF
TRBJ1-6 | - | TRBV10-3 | TRBD1 | TGTGCCATCAGTGAGTCGGCAGGGGGCGGTTCACCCCTCCACTTT | CAISESAGGGSPLHF
TRBJ2-3 | - | TRBV5-1 | - | TGCGCCAGCAGCTTAGGACAGGGAGGGCCTGCAGATACGCAGTATTTT | CASSLGQGGPADTQYF
TRBJ2-3 | once | TRBV4-2 | TRBD2 | TGTGCCAGCAGCCAAGATAGGGAGACTAGCGGGGGTAAAGCGCAGTATTTT | CASSQDRETSGGKAQYF
TRBJ2-2 | - | TRBV7-3 | - | TGTGCCAGCAGCTTAGGCAGGTCTTCCACCGGGGAGCTGTTTTTT | CASSLGRSSTGELFF
TRBJ2-6 | few | TRBV2 | - | TGTGCCAGCTCTGGGCCCGGGGCCAACGTCCTGACTTTC | CASSGPGANVLTF
TRBJ1-1 | - | TRBV25-1 | - | TGTGCCAGCAGTGATGCAGGGCCTACCACTGAAGCTTTCTTT | CASSDAGPTTEAFF
TRBJ1-1 | - | TRBV2 | - | TGTGCCAGCAGTGTCCAGGCGCAAAACACTGAAGCTTTCTTT | CASSVQAQNTEAFF
TRBJ2-5 | once | TRBV11-2 | TRBD2 | TGTGCCAGCAGCTGGTCGGGACTAGCGGGGGGGACCCAGTACTTC | CASSWSGLAGGTQYF
TRBJ1-1 | once | TRBV18 | - | TGTGCCAGCTCACCACTAGGGCCCGGCGGGAAGATGAACACTGAAGCTTTCTTT | CASSPLGPGGKMNTEAFF
TRBJ1-3 | - | TRBV6-1 | - | TGTGCCAGCAGTGAACTACAGTCTGGAAACACCATATATTTT | CASSELQSGNTIYF
TRBJ1-1 | - | TRBV12-3/TRBV12-4 | - | TGTGCCAGCAGAGTGAGGGGGTTGGCTGAAGCTTTCTTT | CASRVRGLAEAFF
TRBJ1-2 | - | TRBV24-1 | TRBD1 | TGTGCCACCAGTGATTTGCCGGGGACAGGGGTTCAGGGCTACACCTTC | CATSDLPGTGVQGYTF
TRBJ1-1 | - | TRBV12-3/TRBV12-4 | TRBD1 | TGTGCCAGCAGTTTAAGGGGGCGGATTTCAGCTTTCTTT | CASSLRGRISAFF
TRBJ1-6 | once | TRBV18 | TRBD1 | TGTGCCAGCTCAAAAAGCAGGGGGAAGGAATCACCCCTCCACTTT | CASSKSRGKESPLHF
TRBJ2-4 | - | TRBV6-6 | TRBD1 | TGTGCCAGCAGTCCGGGACAGTCTTATGTTCAGTACTTC | CASSPGQSYVQYF
TRBJ2-7 | - | TRBV7-2 | TRBD2 | TGTGCCAGCAGCCCGAGCGGGGGAGCAAACTACGAGCAGTACTTC | CASSPSGGANYEQYF
TRBJ1-4 | - | TRBV30 | TRBD1 | TGTGCCTGGAGTTCCGGGACAGTCACTTATGAAAAACTGTTTTTT | CAWSSGTVTYEKLFF
TRBJ2-2 | - | TRBV5-1 | TRBD1 | TGCGCCAGCAGCGACACCTTTACAGGGGGCCGGACCGGGGAGCTGTTTTTT | CASSDTFTGGRTGELFF
TRBJ1-6 | few | TRBV6-6 | TRBD1 | TGTGCCAGCAGCCCCGGGACAGAGAATTCACCCCTCCACTTT | CASSPGTENSPLHF
TRBJ1-3 | - | TRBV5-4 | TRBD1 | TGTGCCAGCAGCTTGGTTGGACAGGGCCAAAGCTCTGGAAACACCATATATTTT | CASSLVGQGQSSGNTIYF
TRBJ1-5 | few | TRBV7-8 | TRBD1 | TGTGCCAGCAGCTTACTCACCACCGCTCACAGGGGTGGCAATCAGCCCCAGCATTTT | CASSLLTTAHRGGNQPQHF
TRBJ2-1 | - | TRBV7-2 | TRBD2 | TGTGCCAGCAGCACAGGGACTAGCGGGGGGTCCTACAATGAGCAGTTCTTC | CASSTGTSGGSYNEQFF
TRBJ1-6 | - | TRBV12-5 | - | TGTGCTAGCAAGAACAGCAATTCACCCCTCCACTTT | CASKNSNSPLHF
TRBJ2-1 | - | TRBV3-1/TRBV3-2 | TRBD2 | TGTGCCAGCAGCCCCTACGCCACTAGCGGGGGACAGTTCAATGAGCAGTTCTTC | CASSPYATSGGQFNEQFF
TRBJ1-1 | - | TRBV6-5 | - | TGTGCCAGCCTCCCCGGGGGGAACTTGGCGGCTTTCTTT | CASLPGGNLAAFF
TRBJ2-3 | - | TRBV29-1 | - | TGCAGCGTTGAAGTTCAGGGCACAGATACGCAGTATTTT | CSVEVQGTDTQYF
TRBJ1-1 | - | TRBV29-1 | TRBD1 | TGCAGCGGGTGGGACAGCCTGTACACTGAAGCTTTCTTT | CSGWDSLYTEAFF
TRBJ1-1 | - | TRBV6-1 | - | TGTGCCAGCAGTGAGGGCCAGGGGCGGACTTTCTTT | CASSEGQGRTFF
TRBJ1-2 | - | TRBV4-1 | - | TGCGCCAGCAGTCCAGGGGAAACCTATGGCTACACCTTC | CASSPGETYGYTF
TRBJ2-7 | - | TRBV6-6 | TRBD2 | TGTGCCAGCAGTTACTCAACTAGCGGGGACTACGAGCAGTACTTC | CASSYSTSGDYEQYF
TRBJ2-7 | - | TRBV4-1 | - | TGCGCCAGCAGCCAAGATCGTGCGCGGGGTGGAAACGAGCAGTACTTC | CASSQDRARGGNEQYF